A selection of T cell receptor beta chains follows, all from one sample in a study of vaccination and CD4 T cells after COVID-19. TCRdb used MiXCR to reprocess the PCR reads, holding one entry per CDR3 protein. The table has over 15,000 distinct CDR3 sequences, roughly 56% seen once; the top ten hold 21%. For these TCRs, the target antigens are not known. This material consisted of CD4+ T cells from blood, cultured in vitro, taken about 7 months after SARS-CoV-2 vaccination. These receptors all stem from a human donor who had recovered from COVID-19. CDR3s include the opening cysteine and the closing phenylalanine or tryptophan. Fields, in order: J gene, D gene, clone size, V gene, CDR3 protein, CDR3 DNA. D genes are given only for firm matches. The size field is filled for only some rows; it gives once, few, many or a size class.

TRBJ2-3,-,-,TRBV7-2,CASMRGMGTDTQYF,TGTGCCAGCATGCGGGGTATGGGCACAGATACGCAGTATTTT
TRBJ2-1,-,-,TRBV11-3,CASSWEGTGSDNEQFF,TGTGCCAGCAGCTGGGAGGGCACAGGGTCCGACAATGAGCAGTTCTTC
TRBJ2-3,-,medium-sized,TRBV7-2,CASSLTGPQYF,TGTGCCAGCAGCCTCACCGGGCCGCAGTATTTT
TRBJ1-5,TRBD1,-,TRBV6-2/TRBV6-3,CASRSPGQKHHSNQPQHF,TGTGCCAGCAGGTCACCGGGACAGAAACACCATAGCAATCAGCCCCAGCATTTT
TRBJ1-5,-,-,TRBV20-1,CSANSGNQPQHF,TGCAGTGCTAACTCTGGCAATCAGCCCCAGCATTTT
TRBJ2-3,TRBD2,-,TRBV7-6,CASSPRTSGSSDTQYF,TGTGCCAGCAGCCCCCGGACTAGCGGGAGTTCAGATACGCAGTATTTT
TRBJ2-2,-,-,TRBV10-3,CAISESRVDGELFF,TGTGCCATCAGTGAGTCGAGAGTCGACGGGGAGCTGTTTTTT
TRBJ1-1,TRBD1,-,TRBV12-3/TRBV12-4,CASSAGQVEAFF,TGTGCCAGCAGTGCGGGACAGGTTGAAGCTTTCTTT
TRBJ2-5,TRBD2,-,TRBV20-1,CSARSNIGGSETQYF,TGCAGTGCTAGATCAAACATCGGGGGGTCAGAGACCCAGTACTTC
TRBJ1-3,-,-,TRBV20-1,CSASTGSREGNTIYF,TGCAGTGCTAGTACAGGGTCCCGGGAAGGAAACACCATATATTTT
TRBJ2-3,TRBD2,-,TRBV20-1,CSAARDYNTDTQYF,TGCAGTGCAGCCCGGGACTACAACACAGATACGCAGTATTTT
TRBJ1-4,-,-,TRBV20-1,CSAILSTNEKLFF,TGCAGTGCTATACTCTCAACTAATGAAAAACTGTTTTTT
TRBJ2-7,TRBD2,-,TRBV6-2/TRBV6-3,CAIRLAGVYEQYF,TGTGCCATCCGACTAGCGGGAGTCTACGAGCAGTACTTC